These 10 T cell receptor beta chains were sequenced from one sample in a study of patients and donors after allogeneic stem cell transplantation. TCRdb redid the calling of the RT-PCR reads with MiXCR, one entry per CDR3 protein. In the table there are about a million distinct CDR3 sequences, 15% to 20% of which are singletons. Specimen: blood, either unsorted or a sorted T cell fraction (not recorded which). Receptors originate from a human donor who was either an allogeneic HSCT recipient or a stem cell or donor lymphocyte infusion donor (not recorded which). It is not recorded whose cells these are; they may come from a transplant donor.

The rearrangement links TRBV20-1 to TRBJ2-1; D is possibly TRBD1 or TRBD2 (5 bases each). The CDR3 contains 16 residues. V gave up 1 base and J gave up 5 bases, with 18 bases separating them. CDR1 DFQATT and CDR2 SNEGSKA come from the germline V gene (reference sequence). The CDR3 bases are TGCAGTGCTAGAGGCCGTTTAGACGGGGCCGACAATGAGCAGTTCTTC. Translating it yields CSARGRLDGADNEQFF.

The chain uses TRBV11-2 and TRBJ2-7; perhaps TRBD1 as D (5 bases). V was pared by 2 bases and J by 1 base, with 12 bases between. This CDR3 contains 15 residues. Germline assignment: CDR1 SGHAT and CDR2 FQNNGV. CDR3 sequence (DNA): TGTGCCAGCAGCTTAAGGGGCGTCGGGTCCTACGAGCAGTACTTC. Amino acid sequence: CASSLRGVGSYEQYF.

The V and J genes are TRBV5-5 and TRBJ1-2; TRBD1 might be the D (6 bases). Germline lookup yields CDR1 SGHKS and CDR2 YYEKEE (reference sequence). This CDR3 contains 15 residues. Trimming left V 0 bases short and J 1 base short, with 10 bases between. The CDR3 nucleotides are TGTGCCAGCAGCTTGGAAGTAGGGGGTAACTATGGCTACACCTTC. Protein: CASSLEVGGNYGYTF.

This chain links TRBV3-1 with TRBJ2-2; TRBD1 matches at 7 bases. The length of the CDR3 is 16 residues. From germline, CDR1 is LGHDT and CDR2 YNNKEL (reference sequence). Germline trimming cut 3 bases from V and 1 base from J; bases unmatched to any gene: 5. The CDR3 region has the DNA TGTGCCAGCAGCCAGTACCGGGACAGGAACACCGGGGAGCTGTTTTTT. Protein product: CASSQYRDRNTGELFF. Using reference TRBV3-1 and TRBJ2-2 for the parts outside the CDR3, the full variable domain is DTAVSQTPKYLVTQMGNDKSIKCEQNLGHDTMYWYKQDSKKFLKIMFSYNNKELIINETVPNRFSPKSPDKAHLNLHINSLELGDSAVYFCASSQYRDRNTGELFFGEGSRLTVL.

This clonotype was observed a few times. The genes are TRBV25-1 and TRBJ2-7, with D maybe TRBD1 (6 bases). The CDR3 consists of 14 residues. Germline lookup yields CDR1 MGHDK and CDR2 SYGVNS. V was trimmed by 4 bases and J by 7 bases, leaving 17 bases between them. CDR3 region: CASSGWGVTGEQYF. The CDR3 nucleotides are TGTGCCAGCAGTGGGTGGGGTGTTACAGGGGAGCAGTACTTC.

The V and J genes are TRBV5-1 and TRBJ2-7; 13 bases fit TRBD2. The CDR3 consists of 15 residues. V gave up 4 bases and J gave up 2 bases; unmatched junction bases: 3. Per the germline V gene, CDR1 is SGHRS and CDR2 is YFSETQ. The CDR3 region is CASSEGTSGAYEQYF. The CDR3 DNA reads as TGCGCCAGCAGCGAAGGGACTAGCGGGGCCTACGAGCAGTACTTC.

A note on this clonotype: Mismatch with germline at one junction end may stem from a read error. CDR3 DNA: TGTGCCAGCAGCCACCCAAACAGCCTCACTAACACCTTC. Translated, it gives CASSHPNSLTNTF. The chain uses TRBV7-9 and TRBJ2-1; D uncertain. The CDR3 is 13 residues long. Germline CDR1 reads SEHNR; CDR2 reads FQNEAQ (reference sequence).

This clonotype was seen a few times. The chain recombines TRBV2 with TRBJ1-3; a possible D gene is TRBD1 (6 bases). The CDR3 length is 12 residues. The germline gives CDR1 SNHLY, CDR2 FYNNEI. Trimming cost V 7 bases and J 6 bases, with 10 bases left between them. The DNA of the CDR3 is TGTGCCAGCAAACAGGGCGTAAACACCATATATTTT. Amino acid sequence: CASKQGVNTIYF.

In this sample, this clonotype turned up a few times. The DNA for the CDR3 is TGTGCCAGCAGCCCCCAGGCAGATTGGAACACCGGGGAGCTGTTTTTT. Protein sequence: CASSPQADWNTGELFF. V is TRBV7-9 and J is TRBJ2-2; D is ambiguous. V was trimmed by 5 bases and J by 1 base, leaving 14 bases between them. Germline V gene lookup returns CDR1 SEHNR and CDR2 FQNEAQ (reference sequence). This CDR3 has 16 amino acids.

This clonotype was counted a few times. The chain joins TRBV24-1 to TRBJ2-5; 10 bases line up with TRBD2. V lost 4 bases to trimming and J lost 1 base; unmatched junction nucleotides: 2. CDR3 length equals 15 residues. Germline-derived CDR1 and CDR2 are KGHDR and SFDVKD. In DNA form, the CDR3 reads TGTGCCACCAGTGACCGGACTAGCGGCCAAGAGACCCAGTACTTC. This codes for CATSDRTSGQETQYF.